Included here is one T cell receptor (beta chain) sequence, with context. Its antigen is not identified. Mismatch with germline at one junction end may stem from a read error. Germline V gene lookup returns CDR1 GTSNPN and CDR2 SVGIG (reference sequence). The CDR3 contains 20 residues. This entry comes from a study of a mutant IDH1 vaccine in newly diagnosed glioma. The wider study: Initiation of the vaccine course occurred 4-6 weeks after radiotherapy alone, or alongside temozolomide cycles. Study-level points and caveats: Top peripheral T cell clonotype shifts appeared unrelated to pseudoprogression. In just under 95% of patients, immune responses induced by the vaccine occurred.

Method: immunoSEQ multiplex PCR; TCRdb's copy keeps in-frame clones and lacks some. Seen here are roughly 40,000 clones, approximately 90% observed once, and the top ten hold around 2.5%. The sample's time point: week 5, during vaccination. Vaccination comprised doses that each held 300 ug of mutant IDH1 20-mer peptide, plus topical imiquimod. Every donor had a new WHO grade 3 or 4 astrocytoma that was IDH1-mutant, with loss of nuclear ATRX. The sequences come from PBMCs, collected from a glioma patient whose treatment included an IDH1 peptide vaccine. This clonotype originated in a man aged 50 or older with glioma. The chain carries TRBV30 and TRBJ2-7; 13 nucleotides align to TRBD2. CDR3: CAWRATGTSGTRIPSYGQYF. The CDR3 nucleotides read TGTGCCTGGAGGGCCACCGGGACTAGCGGGACCCGAATCCCATCATACGGGCAGTACTTC.